This T cell receptor (beta chain) came from a study of shared clonotypes between healthy human individuals. Points from the study as a whole: The study generally estimated greater richness for naive than memory subsets.

Turning to this clone: As yet, its antigen is unknown.

DNA at roughly 0.2 ug, tens of thousands of T cell genomes, went into sorted-subset replicate PCRs. Using immunoSEQ multiplex PCR, the repertoire was profiled, and TCRdb retains in-frame clones only, with some absent. The sample holds about 2.2 million clones, just over 90% seen once. The germline V gene encodes CDR1 SGDLS and CDR2 YYNGEE. The V end was cut by 3 bases, the J end by 0 bases, with 13 bases between. CDR3 length equals 16 residues. Selected positively for CCR7 and CD45RO-negative, naive CD8 cells excluded terminally differentiated effector memory CD45RA+ cells. The chain joins TRBV9 to TRBJ1-3; D is unresolved. The sequence derives from a young man in good health. Some clones in this sample may be carry-over from other donors' samples. Sequencing was done on a sample of naive CD8+ T cells from PBMCs. The CDR3 nucleotides are TGTGCCAGCAGCGGAGGCAGGTTAATCTCTGGAAACACCATATATTTT. It specifies CASSGGRLISGNTIYF.